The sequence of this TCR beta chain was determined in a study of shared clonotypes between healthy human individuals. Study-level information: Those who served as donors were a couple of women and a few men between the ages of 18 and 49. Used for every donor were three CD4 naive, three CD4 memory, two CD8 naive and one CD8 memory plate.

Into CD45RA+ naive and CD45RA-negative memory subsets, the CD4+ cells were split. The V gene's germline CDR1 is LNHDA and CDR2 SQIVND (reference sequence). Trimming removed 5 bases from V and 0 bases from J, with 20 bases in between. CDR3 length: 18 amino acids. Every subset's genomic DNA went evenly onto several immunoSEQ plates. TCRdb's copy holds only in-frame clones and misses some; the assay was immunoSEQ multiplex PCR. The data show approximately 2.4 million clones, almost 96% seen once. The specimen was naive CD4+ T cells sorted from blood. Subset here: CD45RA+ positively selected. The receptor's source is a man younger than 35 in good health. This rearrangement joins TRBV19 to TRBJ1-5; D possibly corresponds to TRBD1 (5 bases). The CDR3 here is CASSHRGSGRGSNQPQHF. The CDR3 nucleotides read TGTGCCAGTAGTCACCGTGGGTCAGGGAGAGGTAGCAATCAGCCCCAGCATTTT.